The present T cell receptor beta chain was sequenced within a study of PD-1 blockade in classical Hodgkin lymphoma. The wider study: Administration of nivolumab to patients was at 3 mg/kg intravenously every 2 weeks. Study-wide points: It was among complete responders that baseline diversity resembled that of newly diagnosed patients.

About this clone itself: The antigen is undetermined.

Relapse after autologous stem cell transplantation occurred in every patient, and brentuximab vedotin exposure varied. Here immunoSEQ multiplex PCR was the method, and the copy in TCRdb shows in-frame clones only, minus some. Among about 98,000 clones, roughly 92% were seen once, and the ten largest hold less than 3.5%. The source is a human donor with classical Hodgkin lymphoma. The source was peripheral blood mononuclear cells (PBMCs), collected at baseline.

Written as DNA, the CDR3 is TGTGCCAGCAGCTTAGTGGGCAGAGGCACAGATACGCAGTATTTT. It specifies CASSLVGRGTDTQYF. V usage is TRBV7-9 and J usage is TRBJ2-3; D remains ambiguous. The length of the CDR3 is 15 residues. CDR1 is SEHNR and CDR2 is FQNEAQ in the germline V gene (reference sequence). The V end lost 1 base, the J end lost 1 base, and 9 bases lay between the germline ends. Supplemented by reference TRBV7-9 and TRBJ2-3, the full variable domain reads DTGVSQNPRHKITKRGQNVTFRCDPISEHNRLYWYRQTLGQGPEFLTYFQNEAQLEKSRLLSDRFSAERPKGSFSTLEIQRTEQGDSAMYLCASSLVGRGTDTQYFGPGTRLTVL.